This entry describes one T cell receptor (beta chain). Original processing notes: Reference gene primer amplification in the assay estimated nucleated cell counts. The data were produced by immunoSEQ multiplex PCR, yet TCRdb's version contains in-frame clones alone and is incomplete. From that table come the V and J calls and clone size; the DNA was used to work out D and trimming. The sample lists under 130,000 clones, roughly 71% occurring once. The sample is drawn from a study of blood T cell repertoires in COVID-19. About the research overall: COVID-19 samples collected from the United States, Italy and Spain covered acute and convalescent phases. T cells, B-cell-depleted T cells, or PBMCs supplied cDNA or gDNA.

Trimming removed 7 bases at V and 5 bases at J, with 19 bases between. The CDR3 totals 15 residues. Germline loops: CDR1 SGHAT, CDR2 FQNNGV. The chain recombines TRBV11-2 with TRBJ2-3; D might be TRBD2 (5 bases). The TCR sequence derives from a man at least 80 years old with acute or convalescent COVID-19. Sequenced sample: peripheral blood. The CDR3: CASTFWESIGDTQYF. CDR3 in DNA: TGTGCCAGCACCTTCTGGGAGAGCATCGGAGATACGCAGTATTTT. Supplemented by reference TRBV11-2 and TRBJ2-3, the full variable domain reads EAGVAQSPRYKIIEKRQSVAFWCNPISGHATLYWYQQILGQGPKLLIQFQNNGVVDDSQLPKDRFSAERLKGVDSTLKIQPAKLEDSAVYLCASTFWESIGDTQYFGPGTRLTVL.